This T cell receptor (beta chain) originates from a study of blood T cell repertoires in COVID-19. Study at large: Sites across the United States, Italy and Spain contributed samples from acute and convalescent COVID-19. PBMCs, B-cell-depleted T cells, or T cells were the source of the cDNA or gDNA that made up the material.

J gave up 0 bases and V 9 bases, and 11 bases lay outside the gene matches. The CDR3 spans 17 residues. Looked up from germline, CDR1 is LNHDA and CDR2 is SQIVND (reference sequence). Authors' processing steps: Reference gene primer amplification in the assay estimated nucleated cell counts. Generated by immunoSEQ multiplex PCR, the TCRdb table keeps only in-frame clones and is missing some. Clone size and V and J calls were adopted from that table, with D and trimming inferred from the DNA. Of around 270,000 clones listed, around 89% are singletons. V usage is TRBV19 and J usage is TRBJ2-3; 11 nucleotides line up with TRBD1. The receptor's source is a man aged 35 to 55 with acute or convalescent COVID-19. The sample was peripheral blood. CDR3 coding DNA: TGTGCCAGCAGGACAGGGGGCGCGTTGGGGAGCACAGATACGCAGTATTTT. Its translation is CASRTGGALGSTDTQYF.